The T cell receptor beta chain under discussion was sequenced for a study of ipilimumab plus nivolumab after autologous stem cell transplantation. Overall study context: Median doses per patient: a few ipilimumab, under ten nivolumab. Study outcomes and limitations: The authors say TCR, Treg and microbiome findings warrant further study.

The method was immunoSEQ multiplex PCR; TCRdb's version includes in-frame clones alone and lacks a portion of them. The repertoire holds approximately 5,000 clones, with around four fifths as singletons. This clone rates as large. Antigen specificity is unknown. Ipilimumab, 1 mg/kg, started 14 to 28 days after autologous transplant. Patients got 3 mg/kg IV nivolumab weeks 1, 4, 7, 10, then biweekly through week 26. The CDR3 runs to 12 residues. Looked up from germline, CDR1 is SEHNR and CDR2 is FQNEAQ (reference sequence). Trimming took off 1 base at V and 7 bases at J, with 7 bases between the two ends.

The chain has TRBV7-9 and TRBJ1-1; D call uncertain. Sample: PBMCs, taken in a trial of ipilimumab plus nivolumab as post-transplant consolidation. The receptor was derived from a male donor with multiple myeloma. CDR3 residues: CASSLVGIEAFF. DNA for the CDR3: TGTGCCAGCAGCTTAGTTGGAATTGAAGCTTTCTTT.